This T cell receptor beta chain was sequenced in a study of neurological immune-mediated disorders. Study background: Relapsing-remitting disease affected about 30, and secondary progressive 3, of some 34 multiple sclerosis patients.

The germline V gene has CDR1 KGHSH and CDR2 LQKENI. Trimming removed 2 bases at V and 4 bases at J, with 8 bases between. The CDR3 consists of 13 residues. A 10-nucleotide random UMI tagged transcripts in template-switch 5'RACE cDNA synthesis. Each CDR3 protein is one row after TCRdb ran MiXCR on the 5' RACE reads. This table has about 52,000 distinct CDR3 sequences, about 3.8% appearing once. This clonotype has at least ten counts. Its antigen is unknown. Findings of the study overall: When grouped phylogenetically, the repertoires of 18 of the 34 multiple sclerosis patients fell together in one related-CDR3 cluster, which is a possible signature. The multiple sclerosis repertoire cluster lacked an association with any feature, whether clinical or MRI.

The specimen sequenced was PBMCs. The chain joins TRBV18 to TRBJ2-5; no reliable D call. The TCR was taken from a man aged 55 to 70 with multiple sclerosis. This CDR3 reads CASSPTDGETQYF. The CDR3, as DNA: TGTGCCAGCTCACCAACGGACGGAGAGACCCAGTACTTC.